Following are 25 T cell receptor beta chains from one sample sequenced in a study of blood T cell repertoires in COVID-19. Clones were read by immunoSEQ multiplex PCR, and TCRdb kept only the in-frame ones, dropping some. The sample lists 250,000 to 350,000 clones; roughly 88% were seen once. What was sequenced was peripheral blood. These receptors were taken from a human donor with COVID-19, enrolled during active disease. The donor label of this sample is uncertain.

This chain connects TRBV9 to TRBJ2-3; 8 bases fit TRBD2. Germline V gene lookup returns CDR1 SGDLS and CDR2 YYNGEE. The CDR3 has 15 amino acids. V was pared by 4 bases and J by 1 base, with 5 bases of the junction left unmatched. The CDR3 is CASSYTGGGTDTQYF. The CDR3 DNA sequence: TGTGCCAGCAGCTACACCGGGGGGGGCACAGATACGCAGTATTTT.

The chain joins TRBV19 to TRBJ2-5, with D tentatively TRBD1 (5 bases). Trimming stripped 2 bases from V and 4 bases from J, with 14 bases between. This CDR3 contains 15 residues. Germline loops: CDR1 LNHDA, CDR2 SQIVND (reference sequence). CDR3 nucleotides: TGTGCCAGTAGTATAACGGCAGGGTATACAGAGACCCAGTACTTC. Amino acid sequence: CASSITAGYTETQYF.

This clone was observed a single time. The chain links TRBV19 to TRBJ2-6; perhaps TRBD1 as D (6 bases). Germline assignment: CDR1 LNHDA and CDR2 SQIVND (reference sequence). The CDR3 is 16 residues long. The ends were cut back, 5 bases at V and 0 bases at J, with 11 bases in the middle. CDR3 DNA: TGTGCCAGTAGTGGGGACACCTTCTCTGGGGCCAACGTCCTGACTTTC. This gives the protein CASSGDTFSGANVLTF.

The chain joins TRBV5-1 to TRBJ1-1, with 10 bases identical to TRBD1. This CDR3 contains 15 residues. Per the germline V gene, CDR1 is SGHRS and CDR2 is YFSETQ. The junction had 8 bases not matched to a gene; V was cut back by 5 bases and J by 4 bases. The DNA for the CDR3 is TGCGCCAGCAGTACCGGGACAGGGGAAGTCACTGAAGCTTTCTTT. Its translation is CASSTGTGEVTEAFF. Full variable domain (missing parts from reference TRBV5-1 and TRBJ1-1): KAGVTQTPRYLIKTRGQQVTLSCSPISGHRSVSWYQQTPGQGLQFLFEYFSETQRNKGNFPGRFSGRQFSNSRSEMNVSTLELGDSALYLCASSTGTGEVTEAFFGQGTRLTVV.

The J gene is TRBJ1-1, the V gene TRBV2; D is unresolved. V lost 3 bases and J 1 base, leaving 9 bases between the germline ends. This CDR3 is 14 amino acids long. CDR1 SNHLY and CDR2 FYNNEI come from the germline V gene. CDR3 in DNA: TGTGCCAGCAGTGATTATGGAGGGAACACTGAAGCTTTCTTT. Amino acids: CASSDYGGNTEAFF.

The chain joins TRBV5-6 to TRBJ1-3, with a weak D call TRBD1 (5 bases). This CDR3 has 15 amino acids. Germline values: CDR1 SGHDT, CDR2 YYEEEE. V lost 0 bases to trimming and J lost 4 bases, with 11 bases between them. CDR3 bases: TGTGCCAGCAGCTTGGTAGGGGCTACGGGAAACACCATATATTTT. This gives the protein CASSLVGATGNTIYF. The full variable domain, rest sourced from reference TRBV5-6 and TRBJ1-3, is DAGVTQSPTHLIKTRGQQVTLRCSPKSGHDTVSWYQQALGQGPQFIFQYYEEEERQRGNFPDRFSGHQFPNYSSELNVNALLLGDSALYLCASSLVGATGNTIYFGEGSWLTVV.

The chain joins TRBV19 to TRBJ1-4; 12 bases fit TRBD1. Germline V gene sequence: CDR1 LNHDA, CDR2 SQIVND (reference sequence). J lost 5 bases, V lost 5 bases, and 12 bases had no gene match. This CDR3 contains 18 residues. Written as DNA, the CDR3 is TGTGCCAGTAGTTCTACCGGGACAGGGGGCGTTGTGAATGAAAAACTGTTTTTT. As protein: CASSSTGTGGVVNEKLFF.

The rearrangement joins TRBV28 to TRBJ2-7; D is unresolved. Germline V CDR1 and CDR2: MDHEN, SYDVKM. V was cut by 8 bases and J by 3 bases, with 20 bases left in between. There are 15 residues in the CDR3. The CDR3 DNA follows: TGTGCCAGCGAATCTCCGATTATGAGAAACTACGAGCAGTACTTC. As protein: CASESPIMRNYEQYF. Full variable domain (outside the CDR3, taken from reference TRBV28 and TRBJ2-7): DVKVTQSSRYLVKRTGEKVFLECVQDMDHENMFWYRQDPGLGLRLIYFSYDVKMKEKGDIPEGYSVSREKKERFSLILESASTNQTSMYLCASESPIMRNYEQYFGPGTRLTVT.

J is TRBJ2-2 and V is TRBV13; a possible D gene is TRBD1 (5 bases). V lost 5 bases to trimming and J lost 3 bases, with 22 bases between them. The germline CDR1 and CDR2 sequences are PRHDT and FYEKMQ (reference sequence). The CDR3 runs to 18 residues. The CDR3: CASSHTQGDARDTGELFF. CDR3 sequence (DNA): TGTGCCAGCAGCCATACCCAAGGGGATGCAAGAGACACCGGGGAGCTGTTTTTT.

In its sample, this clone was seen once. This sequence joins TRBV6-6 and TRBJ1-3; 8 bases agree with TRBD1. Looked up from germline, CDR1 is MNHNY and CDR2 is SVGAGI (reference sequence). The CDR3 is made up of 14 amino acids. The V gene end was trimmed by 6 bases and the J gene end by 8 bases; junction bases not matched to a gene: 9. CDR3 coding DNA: TGTGCCAGCAGGATAGACAGGGGTTGGGACACCATATATTTT. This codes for CASRIDRGWDTIYF.

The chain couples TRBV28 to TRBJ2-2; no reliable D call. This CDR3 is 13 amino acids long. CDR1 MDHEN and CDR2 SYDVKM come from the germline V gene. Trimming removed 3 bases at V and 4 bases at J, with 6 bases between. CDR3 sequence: CASSFPGTGELFF. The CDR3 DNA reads TGTGCCAGCAGTTTCCCAGGCACCGGGGAGCTGTTTTTT.

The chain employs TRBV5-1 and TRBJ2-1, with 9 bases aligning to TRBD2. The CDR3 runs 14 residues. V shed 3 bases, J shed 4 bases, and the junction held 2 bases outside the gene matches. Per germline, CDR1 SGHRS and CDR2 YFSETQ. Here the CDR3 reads CASSSGLAYNEQFF. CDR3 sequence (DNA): TGCGCCAGCAGCTCGGGACTAGCTTACAATGAGCAGTTCTTC.

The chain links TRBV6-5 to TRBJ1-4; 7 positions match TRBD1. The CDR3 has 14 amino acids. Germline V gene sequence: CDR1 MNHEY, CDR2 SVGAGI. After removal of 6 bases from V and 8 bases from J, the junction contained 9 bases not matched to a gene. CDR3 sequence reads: CASSVEGAEEKLFF. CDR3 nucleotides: TGTGCCAGCAGCGTCGAGGGGGCAGAAGAAAAACTGTTTTTT.

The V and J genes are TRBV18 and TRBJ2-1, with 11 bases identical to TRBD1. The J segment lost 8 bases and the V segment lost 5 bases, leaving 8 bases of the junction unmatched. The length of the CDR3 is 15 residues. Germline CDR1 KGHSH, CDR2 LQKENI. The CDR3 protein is CASSIGQGAQDEQFF. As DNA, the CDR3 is TGTGCCAGCTCAATAGGACAGGGGGCGCAGGATGAGCAGTTCTTC.

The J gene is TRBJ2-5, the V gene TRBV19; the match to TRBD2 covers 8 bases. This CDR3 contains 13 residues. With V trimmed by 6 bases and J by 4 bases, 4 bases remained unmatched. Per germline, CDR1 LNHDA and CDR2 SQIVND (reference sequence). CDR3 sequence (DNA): TGTGCCAGTAGAAGAGCGGGAGCAGAGACCCAGTACTTC. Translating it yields CASRRAGAETQYF. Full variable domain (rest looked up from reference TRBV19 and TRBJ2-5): DGGITQSPKYLFRKEGQNVTLSCEQNLNHDAMYWYRQDPGQGLRLIYYSQIVNDFQKGDIAEGYSVSREKKESFPLTVTSAQKNPTAFYLCASRRAGAETQYFGPGTRLLVL.

The CDR3 nucleotides read TGTGCCAGCAGCCAAGATCGGGGAGGGAGTGGCTACACCTTC. It translates to CASSQDRGGSGYTF. The chain couples TRBV3-1 (or the pseudogene TRBV3-2) to TRBJ1-2; unclear D gene. The germline CDR1 and CDR2 sequences are LGHDT and YNNKEL (reference sequence). The CDR3 is 14 amino acids. Trimming cost V 0 bases and J 7 bases, with 12 bases left between them.

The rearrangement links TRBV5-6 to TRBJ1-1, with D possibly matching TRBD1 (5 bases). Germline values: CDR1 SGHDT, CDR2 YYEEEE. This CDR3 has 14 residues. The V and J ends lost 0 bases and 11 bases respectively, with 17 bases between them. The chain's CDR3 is CASSLGAGPKYAFF. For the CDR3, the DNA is TGTGCCAGCAGCTTGGGAGCGGGACCCAAGTACGCTTTCTTT.

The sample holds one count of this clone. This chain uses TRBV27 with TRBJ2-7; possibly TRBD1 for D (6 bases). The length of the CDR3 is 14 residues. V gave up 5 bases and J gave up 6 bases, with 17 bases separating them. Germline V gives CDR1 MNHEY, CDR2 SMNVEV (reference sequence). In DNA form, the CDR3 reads TGTGCCAGCAGTCCGGGGACAACAAGGGGCGAGCAGTACTTC. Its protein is CASSPGTTRGEQYF.

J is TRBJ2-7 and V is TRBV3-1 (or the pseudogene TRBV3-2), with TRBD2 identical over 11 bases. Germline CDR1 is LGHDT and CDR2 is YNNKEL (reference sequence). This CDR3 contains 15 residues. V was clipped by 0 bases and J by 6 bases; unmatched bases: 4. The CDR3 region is CASSQELAGVSEQYF. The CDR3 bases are TGTGCCAGCAGCCAAGAACTAGCGGGAGTTAGCGAGCAGTACTTC.

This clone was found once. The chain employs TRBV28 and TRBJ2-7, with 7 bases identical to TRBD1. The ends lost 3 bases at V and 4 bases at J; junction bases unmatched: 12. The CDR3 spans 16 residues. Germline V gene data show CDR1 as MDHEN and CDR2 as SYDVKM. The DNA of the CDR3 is TGTGCCAGCAGTTTCCTTCGTGGCAGGGGGAGATACGAGCAGTACTTC. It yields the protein CASSFLRGRGRYEQYF.

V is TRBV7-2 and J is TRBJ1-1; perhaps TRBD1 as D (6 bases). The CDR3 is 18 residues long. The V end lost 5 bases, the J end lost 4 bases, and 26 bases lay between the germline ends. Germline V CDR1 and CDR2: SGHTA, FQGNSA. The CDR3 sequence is CASSPHLRLTGSGTEAFF. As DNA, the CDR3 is TGTGCCAGCAGCCCACATCTAAGACTAACAGGGAGTGGCACTGAAGCTTTCTTT.

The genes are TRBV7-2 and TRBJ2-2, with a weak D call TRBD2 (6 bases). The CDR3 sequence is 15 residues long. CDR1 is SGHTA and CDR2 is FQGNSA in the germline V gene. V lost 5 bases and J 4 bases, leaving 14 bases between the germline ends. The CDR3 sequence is CASSPNGGLTGELFF. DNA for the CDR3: TGTGCCAGCAGCCCCAACGGAGGGCTCACCGGGGAGCTGTTTTTT.

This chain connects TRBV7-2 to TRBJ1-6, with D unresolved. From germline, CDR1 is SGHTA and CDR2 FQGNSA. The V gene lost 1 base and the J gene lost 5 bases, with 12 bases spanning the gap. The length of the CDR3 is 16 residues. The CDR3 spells CASSLGPTGNNSPLHF. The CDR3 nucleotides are TGTGCCAGCAGCTTAGGACCGACGGGAAATAATTCACCCCTCCACTTT.

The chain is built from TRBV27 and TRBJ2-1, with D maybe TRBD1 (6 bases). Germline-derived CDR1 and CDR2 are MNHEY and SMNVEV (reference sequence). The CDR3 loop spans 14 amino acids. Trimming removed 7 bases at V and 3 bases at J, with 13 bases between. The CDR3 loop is CASMDRGFYNEQFF. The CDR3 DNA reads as TGTGCCAGCATGGACAGAGGATTCTACAATGAGCAGTTCTTC.

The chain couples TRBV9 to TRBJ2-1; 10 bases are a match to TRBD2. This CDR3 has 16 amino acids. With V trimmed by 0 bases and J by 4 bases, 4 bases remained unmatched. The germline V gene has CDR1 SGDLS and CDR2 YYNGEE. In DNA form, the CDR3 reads TGTGCCAGCAGCGTAGAGACTAGCGGGCATTACAATGAGCAGTTCTTC. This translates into CASSVETSGHYNEQFF.